This is a list of T cell receptor beta chains from one sample in a study of T cells in localized non-small cell lung cancer. Generated by immunoSEQ multiplex PCR, the TCRdb table keeps only in-frame clones and is missing some. The sample shows around 780 clones, roughly 18% of them seen only once. The starting material was normal lung tissue next to the tumor, obtained before any cancer treatment. These receptors were taken from a man aged 35 to 70 with stage III squamous cell lung carcinoma. The CDR3 runs from the conserved cysteine through the conserved F or W. A D gene is named only where the DNA matches it firmly. Not every row has a clone size; where given, it reads once, few, many or a size class.

clone_size d_call j_call v_call cdr3_aa cdr3_nt
NA NA TRBJ1-3 TRBV29-1 CSVLSRGNTIYF TGCAGCGTACTCTCACGGGGAAACACCATATATTTT
few NA TRBJ2-1 TRBV14 CASSQTYEQFF TGTGCCAGCAGCCAAACGTATGAGCAGTTCTTC
few NA TRBJ1-2 TRBV11-3 CASSLGRANYGYTF TGTGCCAGCAGCCTCGGCAGGGCTAACTATGGCTACACCTTC
NA NA TRBJ1-6 TRBV11-3 CASSSDMSSYNSPLHF TGTGCCAGCAGCTCGGACATGAGCTCCTATAATTCACCCCTCCACTTT
few NA TRBJ1-1 TRBV15 CATSRDLAGHTEAFF TGTGCCACCAGCAGAGATCTTGCGGGGCACACTGAAGCTTTCTTT
medium-sized NA TRBJ1-5 TRBV11-3 CASSLGGVGQPQHF TGTGCCAGCAGCTTAGGGGGAGTTGGTCAGCCCCAGCATTTT
few TRBD1 TRBJ1-6 TRBV9 CASSAQGANSPLHF TGTGCCAGCAGTGCCCAGGGGGCGAATTCACCCCTCCACTTT
few TRBD1 TRBJ1-2 TRBV30 CAWSAARGFNYGYTF TGTGCCTGGAGCGCCGCCAGGGGGTTTAACTATGGCTACACCTTC
large NA TRBJ1-5 TRBV11-3 CASSLEGRLNQPQHF TGTGCCAGCAGCTTAGAGGGACGGCTAAATCAGCCCCAGCATTTT
few NA TRBJ2-1 TRBV11-3 CASSLGRQAPSYNEQFF TGTGCCAGCAGCTTAGGTAGACAGGCCCCATCCTACAATGAGCAGTTCTTC
large NA TRBJ1-1 TRBV11-3 CASSLNRGESEAFF TGTGCCAGCAGCTTAAACCGGGGAGAGAGTGAAGCTTTCTTT
few NA TRBJ2-7 TRBV30 CAWSLVDYEQYF TGTGCCTGGAGTCTTGTTGATTACGAGCAGTACTTC
NA TRBD1 TRBJ1-5 TRBV6-8 CASSIQGGSNQPQHF TGTGCCAGCAGCATACAGGGGGGGAGCAATCAGCCCCAGCATTTT
NA TRBD1 TRBJ2-6 TRBV9 CASTQGALGANVLTF TGTGCCAGCACACAGGGGGCTCTTGGGGCCAACGTCCTGACTTTC
NA TRBD2 TRBJ2-7 TRBV28 CASSRGRAAGESYEQYF TGTGCCAGCAGTCGGGGGAGGGCAGCGGGGGAATCCTACGAGCAGTACTTC
few NA TRBJ2-2 TRBV18 CASSYSFSTNTGELFF TGTGCCAGCTCATACAGCTTTTCCACGAACACCGGGGAGCTGTTTTTT
NA TRBD1 TRBJ1-1 TRBV28 CASSLPRTGANTEAFF TGTGCCAGCAGTCTCCCCCGGACAGGGGCGAACACTGAAGCTTTCTTT
few TRBD1 TRBJ2-2 TRBV11-3 CASSRDRANTGELFF TGTGCCAGCAGCAGGGACAGGGCTAACACCGGGGAGCTGTTTTTT
large NA TRBJ1-2 TRBV28 CASSSEGVDYGYTF TGTGCCAGCAGTTCCGAGGGGGTGGACTATGGCTACACCTTC
NA TRBD1 TRBJ1-2 TRBV29-1 CSVDGGGVSYGYTF TGCAGCGTTGATGGAGGGGGCGTAAGCTATGGCTACACCTTC
NA NA TRBJ1-1 TRBV5-1 CASTRGAGLSEAFF TGCGCCAGCACCCGGGGGGCAGGGTTATCTGAAGCTTTCTTT
medium-sized NA TRBJ2-3 TRBV11-3 CASSLTLSGDTQYF TGTGCCAGCAGCTTAACTTTGAGCGGGGATACGCAGTATTTT
NA NA TRBJ1-5 TRBV6-8 CASSAAGSQPQHF TGTGCCAGCAGTGCAGCAGGGAGTCAGCCCCAGCATTTT
NA TRBD2 TRBJ2-5 TRBV6-8 CASSGRGTSGEETQYF TGTGCCAGCAGTGGACGTGGGACTAGCGGAGAAGAGACCCAGTACTTC
NA TRBD1 TRBJ1-1 TRBV5-1 CASSSVGTGITEAFF TGCGCCAGCAGCTCGGTTGGGACAGGGATTACTGAAGCTTTCTTT
few NA TRBJ2-3 TRBV19 CASSSGGGTDTQYF TGTGCCAGTAGTTCTGGCGGGGGCACAGATACGCAGTATTTT
NA NA TRBJ2-5 TRBV29-1 CSVDLGLGTQYF TGCAGCGTTGACTTAGGGCTGGGGACCCAGTACTTC
NA NA TRBJ2-7 TRBV15 CATSREQTDYEQYF TGTGCCACCAGCAGAGAACAAACGGACTACGAGCAGTACTTC
NA NA TRBJ2-2 TRBV6-8 CASSPKYERTGELFF TGTGCCAGCAGCCCGAAATATGAGAGGACCGGGGAGCTGTTTTTT
NA TRBD2 TRBJ2-1 TRBV14 CASSQGLAGGAGNEQFF TGTGCCAGCAGCCAGGGACTAGCGGGGGGTGCTGGCAATGAGCAGTTCTTC
NA TRBD1 TRBJ1-4 TRBV27 CASSLGTGGKNNEKLFF TGTGCCAGCAGTTTGGGGACAGGGGGCAAAAATAATGAAAAACTGTTTTTT
few NA TRBJ1-4 TRBV30 CAWSEKGLEEKLFF TGTGCCTGGAGTGAGAAGGGTCTGGAAGAAAAACTGTTTTTT
NA NA TRBJ1-2 TRBV29-1 CSDSRGEMGGYTF TGCAGCGACTCCAGGGGCGAAATGGGCGGCTACACCTTC
NA NA TRBJ1-2 TRBV6-8 CASSYSRGVGYTF TGTGCCAGCAGTTACTCGAGGGGAGTTGGCTACACCTTC
few NA TRBJ2-2 TRBV10-2 CASSDRDTGELFF TGCGCCAGCAGTGACAGGGACACCGGGGAGCTGTTTTTT
NA NA TRBJ2-5 TRBV6-8 CASSYAIRETQYF TGTGCCAGCAGTTACGCGATCAGAGAGACCCAGTACTTC
medium-sized NA TRBJ2-1 TRBV4-1 CASSQDRSIYNEQFF TGCGCCAGCAGCCAAGATAGAAGTATTTACAATGAGCAGTTCTTC
large NA TRBJ2-1 TRBV11-3 CASSSGSPYNEQFF TGTGCCAGCAGCTCCGGGTCCCCCTACAATGAGCAGTTCTTC
NA TRBD2 TRBJ2-5 TRBV18 CASSPLGGQETQYF TGTGCCAGCTCACCCCTCGGGGGGCAAGAGACCCAGTACTTC
few NA TRBJ1-5 TRBV10-3 CAISEGGAGGPQHF TGTGCCATCAGTGAGGGGGGGGCCGGAGGGCCCCAGCATTTT
few TRBD2 TRBJ2-3 TRBV6-8 CASSYVAGVFTDTQYF TGTGCCAGCAGTTACGTAGCGGGGGTCTTCACAGATACGCAGTATTTT
few NA TRBJ1-3 TRBV18 CASSEGSTGNTIYF TGTGCCAGCTCGGAAGGGAGTACTGGAAACACCATATATTTT
few NA TRBJ1-3 TRBV6-8 CASSTISGNTIYF TGTGCCAGCAGTACGATCTCTGGAAACACCATATATTTT
NA NA TRBJ2-3 TRBV11-3 CASSAGQTSTDTQYF TGTGCCAGCAGCGCGGGACAGACTAGCACAGATACGCAGTATTTT
few NA TRBJ1-1 TRBV19 CASSIKGVGEAFF TGTGCCAGTAGTATTAAGGGGGTAGGTGAAGCTTTCTTT
NA TRBD2 TRBJ2-5 TRBV6-8 CASRRSVSGGARETQYF TGTGCCAGCAGGAGATCAGTTAGCGGGGGGGCCAGGGAGACCCAGTACTTC
NA TRBD1 TRBJ2-3 TRBV11-3 CASSFMGRTGVSTDTQYF TGTGCCAGCAGCTTTATGGGAAGGACAGGGGTTAGCACAGATACGCAGTATTTT
NA TRBD1 TRBJ2-6 TRBV9 CASSSKSRTGGGANVLTF TGTGCCAGCAGCTCCAAATCGAGGACAGGAGGAGGGGCCAACGTCCTGACTTTC
NA NA TRBJ1-1 TRBV19 CASSIGGARTEAFF TGTGCCAGTAGTATAGGAGGGGCGCGAACTGAAGCTTTCTTT
once TRBD1 TRBJ2-3 TRBV15 CATSRGTGVSTDTQYF TGTGCCACCAGCAGAGGCACAGGGGTAAGCACAGATACGCAGTATTTT
medium-sized NA TRBJ2-5 TRBV4-1 CASSPGGRETQYF TGCGCCAGCAGCCCCGGGGGGCGCGAGACCCAGTACTTC
few NA TRBJ1-5 TRBV6-7 CASSDSGLNSNQPQHF TGTGCCAGCAGTGATTCGGGACTCAATAGCAATCAGCCCCAGCATTTT